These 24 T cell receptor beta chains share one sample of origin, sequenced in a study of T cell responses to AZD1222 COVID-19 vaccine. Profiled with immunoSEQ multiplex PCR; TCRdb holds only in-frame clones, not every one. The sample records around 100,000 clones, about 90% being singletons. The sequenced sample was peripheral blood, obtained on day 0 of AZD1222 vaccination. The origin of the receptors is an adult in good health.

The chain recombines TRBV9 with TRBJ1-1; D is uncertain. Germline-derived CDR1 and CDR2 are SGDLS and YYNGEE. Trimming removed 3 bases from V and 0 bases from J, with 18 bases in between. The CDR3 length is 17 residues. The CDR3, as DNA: TGTGCCAGCAGCGCCCGTGGCCTAATCACCATGAACACTGAAGCTTTCTTT. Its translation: CASSARGLITMNTEAFF.

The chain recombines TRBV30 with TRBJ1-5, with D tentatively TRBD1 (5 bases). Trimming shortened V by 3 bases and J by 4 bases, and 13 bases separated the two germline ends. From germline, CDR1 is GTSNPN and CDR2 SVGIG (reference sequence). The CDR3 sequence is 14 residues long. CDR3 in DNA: TGTGCCTGGAGCCAAGGGACGGGGAATCAGCCCCAGCATTTT. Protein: CAWSQGTGNQPQHF.

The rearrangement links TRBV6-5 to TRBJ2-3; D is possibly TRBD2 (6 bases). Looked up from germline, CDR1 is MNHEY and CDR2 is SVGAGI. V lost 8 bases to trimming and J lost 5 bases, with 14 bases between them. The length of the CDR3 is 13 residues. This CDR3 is CASLPRGGDTQYF. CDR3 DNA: TGTGCCAGCTTGCCGCGGGGAGGAGATACGCAGTATTTT.

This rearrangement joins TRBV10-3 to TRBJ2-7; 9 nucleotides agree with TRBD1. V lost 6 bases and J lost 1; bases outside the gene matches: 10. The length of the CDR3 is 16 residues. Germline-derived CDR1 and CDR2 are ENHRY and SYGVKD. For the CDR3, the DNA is TGTGCCATCAGGAAACGGACAGGGGCTAAATCCTACGAGCAGTACTTC. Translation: CAIRKRTGAKSYEQYF.

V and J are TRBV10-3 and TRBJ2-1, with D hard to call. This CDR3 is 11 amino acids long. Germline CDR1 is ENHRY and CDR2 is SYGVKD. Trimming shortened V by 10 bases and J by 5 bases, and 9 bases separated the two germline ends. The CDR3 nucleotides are TGTGCCACCCTAGACAACAATGAGCAGTTCTTC. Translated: CATLDNNEQFF.

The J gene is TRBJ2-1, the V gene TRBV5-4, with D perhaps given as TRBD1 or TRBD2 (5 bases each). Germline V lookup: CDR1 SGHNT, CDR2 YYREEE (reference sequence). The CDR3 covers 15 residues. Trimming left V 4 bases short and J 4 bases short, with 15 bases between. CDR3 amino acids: CASSRQGPIYNEQFF. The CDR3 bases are TGTGCCAGCAGCCGGCAGGGACCTATTTACAATGAGCAGTTCTTC.

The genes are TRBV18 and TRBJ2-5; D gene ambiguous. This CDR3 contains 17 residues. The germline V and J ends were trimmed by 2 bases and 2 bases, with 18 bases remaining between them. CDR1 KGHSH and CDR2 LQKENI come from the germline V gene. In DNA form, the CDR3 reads TGTGCCAGCTCACCAGCTGCCGACGGTACTGGGCAAGAGACCCAGTACTTC. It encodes CASSPAADGTGQETQYF. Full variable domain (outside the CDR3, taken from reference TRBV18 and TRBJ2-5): NAGVMQNPRHLVRRRGQEARLRCSPMKGHSHVYWYRQLPEEGLKFMVYLQKENIIDESGMPKERFSAEFPKEGPSILRIQQVVRGDSAAYFCASSPAADGTGQETQYFGPGTRLLVL.

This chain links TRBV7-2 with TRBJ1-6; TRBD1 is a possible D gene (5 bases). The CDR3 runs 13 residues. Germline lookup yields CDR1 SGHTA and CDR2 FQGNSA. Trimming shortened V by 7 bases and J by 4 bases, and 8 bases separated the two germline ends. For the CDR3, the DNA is TGTGCCAGCACCCGACAGTATAATTCACCCCTCCACTTT. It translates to CASTRQYNSPLHF.

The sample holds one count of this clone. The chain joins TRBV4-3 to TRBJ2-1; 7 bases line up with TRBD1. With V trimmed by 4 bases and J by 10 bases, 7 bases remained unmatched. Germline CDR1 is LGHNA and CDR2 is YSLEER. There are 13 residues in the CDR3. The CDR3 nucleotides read TGCGCCAGCAGCCCCGACAGGGAATACGAGCAGTTCTTC. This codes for CASSPDREYEQFF.

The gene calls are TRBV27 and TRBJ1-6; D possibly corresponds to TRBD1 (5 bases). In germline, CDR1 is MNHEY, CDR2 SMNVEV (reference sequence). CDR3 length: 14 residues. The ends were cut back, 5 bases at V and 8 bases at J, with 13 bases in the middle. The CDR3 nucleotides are TGTGCCAGCAGTCCTATTGGGGGGTATTCACCCCTCCACTTT. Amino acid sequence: CASSPIGGYSPLHF.

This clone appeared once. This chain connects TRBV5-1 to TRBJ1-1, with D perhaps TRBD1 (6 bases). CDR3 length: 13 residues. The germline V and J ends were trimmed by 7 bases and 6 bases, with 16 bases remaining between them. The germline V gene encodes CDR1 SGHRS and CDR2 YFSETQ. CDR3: CASAGVRESEAFF. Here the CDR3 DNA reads TGCGCCAGCGCAGGGGTAAGGGAGTCTGAAGCTTTCTTT.

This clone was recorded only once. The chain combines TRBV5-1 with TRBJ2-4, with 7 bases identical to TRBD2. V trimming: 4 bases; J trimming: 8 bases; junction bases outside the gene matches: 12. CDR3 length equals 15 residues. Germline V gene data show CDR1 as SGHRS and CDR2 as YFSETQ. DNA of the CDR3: TGCGCCAGCAGCCCAATCCCGGGGGGTGACGACATTCAGTACTTC. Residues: CASSPIPGGDDIQYF. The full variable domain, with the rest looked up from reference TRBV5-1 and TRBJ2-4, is KAGVTQTPRYLIKTRGQQVTLSCSPISGHRSVSWYQQTPGQGLQFLFEYFSETQRNKGNFPGRFSGRQFSNSRSEMNVSTLELGDSALYLCASSPIPGGDDIQYFGAGTRLSVL.

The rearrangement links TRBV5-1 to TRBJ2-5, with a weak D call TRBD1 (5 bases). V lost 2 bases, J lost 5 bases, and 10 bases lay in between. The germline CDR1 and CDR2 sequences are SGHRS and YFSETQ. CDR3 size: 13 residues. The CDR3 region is CASSFSGYETQYF. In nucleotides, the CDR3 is TGCGCCAGCAGCTTCTCAGGGTACGAGACCCAGTACTTC.

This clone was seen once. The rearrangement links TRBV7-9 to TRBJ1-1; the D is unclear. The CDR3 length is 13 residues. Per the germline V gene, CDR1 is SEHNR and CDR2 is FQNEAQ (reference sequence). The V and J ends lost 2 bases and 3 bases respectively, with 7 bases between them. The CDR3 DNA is TGTGCCAGCAGCTTAACGGCGTACACTGAAGCTTTCTTT. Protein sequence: CASSLTAYTEAFF.

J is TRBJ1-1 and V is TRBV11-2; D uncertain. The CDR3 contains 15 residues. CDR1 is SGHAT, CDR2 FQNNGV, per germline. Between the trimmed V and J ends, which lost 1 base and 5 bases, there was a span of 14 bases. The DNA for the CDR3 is TGTGCCAGCAGCTTAGGCCCGGGTTTAGGGACTGAAGCTTTCTTT. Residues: CASSLGPGLGTEAFF.

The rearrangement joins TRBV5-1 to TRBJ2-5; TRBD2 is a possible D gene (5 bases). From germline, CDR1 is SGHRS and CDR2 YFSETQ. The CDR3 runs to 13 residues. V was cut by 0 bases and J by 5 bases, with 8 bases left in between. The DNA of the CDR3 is TGCGCCAGCAGCTTGGTAGGCGGGGAGACCCAGTACTTC. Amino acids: CASSLVGGETQYF.

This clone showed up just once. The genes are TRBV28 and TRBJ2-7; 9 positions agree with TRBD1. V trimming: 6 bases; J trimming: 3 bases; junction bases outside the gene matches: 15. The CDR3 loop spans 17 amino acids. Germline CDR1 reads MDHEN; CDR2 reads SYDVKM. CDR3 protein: CASSSGQGSGYYYEQYF. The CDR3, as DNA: TGTGCCAGCAGCTCAGGACAGGGGTCGGGATATTACTACGAGCAGTACTTC.

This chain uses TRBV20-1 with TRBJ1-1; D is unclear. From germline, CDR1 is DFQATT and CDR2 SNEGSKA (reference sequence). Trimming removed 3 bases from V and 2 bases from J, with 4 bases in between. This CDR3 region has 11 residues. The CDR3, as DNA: TGCAGTGCTAGGCACAACACTGAAGCTTTCTTT. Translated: CSARHNTEAFF.

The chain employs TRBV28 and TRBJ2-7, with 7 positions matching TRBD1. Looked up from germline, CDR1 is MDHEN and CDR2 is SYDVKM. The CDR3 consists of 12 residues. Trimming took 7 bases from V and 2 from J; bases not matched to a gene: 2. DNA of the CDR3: TGTGCCAGCACCGGGACAGCCTACGAGCAGTACTTC. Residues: CASTGTAYEQYF.

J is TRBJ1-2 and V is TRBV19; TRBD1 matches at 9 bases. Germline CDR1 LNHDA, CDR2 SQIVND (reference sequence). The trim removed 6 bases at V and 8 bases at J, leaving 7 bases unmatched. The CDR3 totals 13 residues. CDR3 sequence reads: CASSQWTGDGYTF. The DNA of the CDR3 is TGTGCCAGTAGCCAATGGACAGGGGACGGCTACACCTTC.

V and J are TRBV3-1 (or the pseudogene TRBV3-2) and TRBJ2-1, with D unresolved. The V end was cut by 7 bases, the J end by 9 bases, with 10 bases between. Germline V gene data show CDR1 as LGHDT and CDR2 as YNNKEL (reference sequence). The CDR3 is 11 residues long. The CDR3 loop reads CASNSGREQFF. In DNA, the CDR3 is TGTGCCAGCAACTCGGGTCGTGAGCAGTTCTTC.

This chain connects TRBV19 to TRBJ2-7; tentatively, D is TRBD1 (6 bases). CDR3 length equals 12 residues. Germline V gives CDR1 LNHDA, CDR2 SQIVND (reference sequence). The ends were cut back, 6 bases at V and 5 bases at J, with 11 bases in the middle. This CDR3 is CASSRGVHEQYF. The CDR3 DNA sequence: TGTGCCAGTAGCAGGGGAGTCCACGAGCAGTACTTC.

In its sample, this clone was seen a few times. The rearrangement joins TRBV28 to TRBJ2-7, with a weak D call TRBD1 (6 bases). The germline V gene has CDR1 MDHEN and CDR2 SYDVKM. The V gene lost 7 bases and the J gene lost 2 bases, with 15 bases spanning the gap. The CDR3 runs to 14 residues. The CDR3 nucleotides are TGTGCCAGCACTCTTCCGGGACAAACCTACGAGCAGTACTTC. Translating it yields CASTLPGQTYEQYF.

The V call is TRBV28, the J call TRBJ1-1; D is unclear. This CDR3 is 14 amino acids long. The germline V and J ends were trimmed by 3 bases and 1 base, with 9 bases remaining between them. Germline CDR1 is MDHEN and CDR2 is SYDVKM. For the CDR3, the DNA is TGTGCCAGCAGTTTGTGGACGGAGAACACTGAAGCTTTCTTT. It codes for CASSLWTENTEAFF.